This T cell receptor beta chain appears in the sequencing data of a study of cytomegalovirus exposure and HLA in healthy donors. The approximately 120-subject validation cohort, separate from the approximately 640-subject first cohort, included the donors. Method: immunoSEQ multiplex PCR; TCRdb's copy keeps in-frame clones and lacks some. The sample has 150,000 or so clones; 89% are singletons. The sequenced sample consisted of PBMCs. The receptor was isolated from a woman younger than 35 in good health and CMV-seronegative.

The CDR3, as DNA: TGTGCCAGCAGGCGACCAGGGGGCTCTGGAAACACCATATATTTT. This translates into CASRRPGGSGNTIYF. This chain joins TRBV6-6 and TRBJ1-3; the match to TRBD1 covers 7 bases. Trimming took 6 bases from V and 0 from J; bases not matched to a gene: 5. The CDR3 consists of 15 residues. Germline CDR1 reads MNHNY; CDR2 reads SVGAGI (reference sequence).